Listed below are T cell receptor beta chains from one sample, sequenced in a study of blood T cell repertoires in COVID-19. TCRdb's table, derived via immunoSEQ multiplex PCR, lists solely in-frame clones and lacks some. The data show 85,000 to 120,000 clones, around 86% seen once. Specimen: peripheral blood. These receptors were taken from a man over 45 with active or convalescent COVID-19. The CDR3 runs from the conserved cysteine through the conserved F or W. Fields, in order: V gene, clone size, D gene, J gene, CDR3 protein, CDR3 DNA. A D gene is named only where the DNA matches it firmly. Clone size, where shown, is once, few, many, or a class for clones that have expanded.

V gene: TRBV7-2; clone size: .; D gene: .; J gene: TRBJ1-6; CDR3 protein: CASSRKQGVLDSPLHF; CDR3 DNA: TGTGCCAGCAGCCGTAAACAGGGCGTTTTAGATTCACCCCTCCACTTT
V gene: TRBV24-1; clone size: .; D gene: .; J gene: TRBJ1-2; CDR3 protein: CATSEPTEDYGYTF; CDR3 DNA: TGTGCCACCAGTGAACCGACCGAGGACTATGGCTACACCTTC
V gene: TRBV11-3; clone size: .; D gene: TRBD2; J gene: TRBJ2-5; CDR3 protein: CASSLDSSRGGQETQYF; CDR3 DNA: TGTGCCAGCAGCTTAGATTCGTCGCGGGGGGGCCAAGAGACCCAGTACTTC
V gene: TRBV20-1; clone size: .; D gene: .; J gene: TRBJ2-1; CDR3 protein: CSARGQNEQFF; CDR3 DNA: TGCAGTGCACGGGGTCAGAATGAGCAGTTCTTC
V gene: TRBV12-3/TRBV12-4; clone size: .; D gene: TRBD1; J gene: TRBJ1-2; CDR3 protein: CASSLGTGHGYTF; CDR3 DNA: TGTGCCAGCAGTTTGGGGACAGGGCATGGCTACACCTTC
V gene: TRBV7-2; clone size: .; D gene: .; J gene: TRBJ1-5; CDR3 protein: CASSGDRNQPQHF; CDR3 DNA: TGTGCCAGCAGCGGTGACAGGAACCAGCCCCAGCATTTT
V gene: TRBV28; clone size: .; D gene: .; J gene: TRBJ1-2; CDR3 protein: CASSSGTPNYGYTF; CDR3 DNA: TGTGCCAGCAGTTCAGGGACTCCTAACTATGGCTACACCTTC
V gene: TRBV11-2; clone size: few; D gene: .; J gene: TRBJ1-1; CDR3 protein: CASSPPSRGHRGNTEAFF; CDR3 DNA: TGTGCCAGCAGCCCCCCCTCTAGGGGTCACAGAGGGAACACTGAAGCTTTCTTT
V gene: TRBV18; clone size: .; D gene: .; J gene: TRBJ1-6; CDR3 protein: CASSLGPRVESPLHF; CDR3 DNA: TGTGCCAGCTCACTAGGCCCGAGGGTGGAGTCACCCCTCCACTTT
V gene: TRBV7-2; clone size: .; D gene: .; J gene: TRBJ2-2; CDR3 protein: CASSQNQGSTGELFF; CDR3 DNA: TGTGCCAGCAGCCAAAATCAGGGGAGCACCGGGGAGCTGTTTTTT
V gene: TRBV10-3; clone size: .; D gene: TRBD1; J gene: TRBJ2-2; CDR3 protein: CAISESGGRNTGELFF; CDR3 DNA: TGTGCCATCAGTGAGTCAGGGGGCCGGAACACCGGGGAGCTGTTTTTT
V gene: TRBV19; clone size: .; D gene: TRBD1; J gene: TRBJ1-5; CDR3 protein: CASSIGTGGRSNQPQHF; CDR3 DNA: TGTGCCAGTAGTATTGGGACAGGGGGACGAAGCAATCAGCCCCAGCATTTT
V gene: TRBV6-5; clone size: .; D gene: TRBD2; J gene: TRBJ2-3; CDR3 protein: CASSHKTSGTDTQYF; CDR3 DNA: TGTGCCAGCAGTCATAAGACTAGCGGCACAGATACGCAGTATTTT
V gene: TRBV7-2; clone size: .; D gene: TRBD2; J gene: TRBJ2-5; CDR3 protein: CASAGGGETQYF; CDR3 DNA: TGTGCCAGCGCGGGGGGCGGGGAGACCCAGTACTTC
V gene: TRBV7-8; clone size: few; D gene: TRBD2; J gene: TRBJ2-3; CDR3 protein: CASSLAQLAGRTDTQYF; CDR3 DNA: TGTGCCAGCAGCTTAGCCCAACTAGCGGGGAGGACAGATACGCAGTATTTT
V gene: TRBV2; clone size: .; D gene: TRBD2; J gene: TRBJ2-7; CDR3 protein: CASSAERGGLYEQYF; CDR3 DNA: TGTGCCAGCAGTGCCGAACGGGGGGGCCTCTACGAGCAGTACTTC
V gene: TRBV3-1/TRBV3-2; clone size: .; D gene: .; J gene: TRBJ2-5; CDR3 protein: CASSLKTGQETQYF; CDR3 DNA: TGTGCCAGCAGCTTAAAGACAGGTCAAGAGACCCAGTACTTC
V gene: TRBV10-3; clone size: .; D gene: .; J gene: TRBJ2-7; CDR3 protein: CANLGPTYEQYF; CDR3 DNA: TGTGCCAACCTAGGCCCTACCTACGAGCAGTACTTC
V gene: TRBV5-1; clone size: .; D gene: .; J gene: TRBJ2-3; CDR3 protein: CASSLSRGTDTQYF; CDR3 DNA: TGCGCCAGCAGCTTGAGTCGGGGCACAGATACGCAGTATTTT
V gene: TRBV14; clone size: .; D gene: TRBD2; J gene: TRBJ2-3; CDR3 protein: CASSQDGLAGIYTQYF; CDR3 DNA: TGTGCCAGCAGCCAAGATGGACTAGCAGGGATATATACGCAGTATTTT
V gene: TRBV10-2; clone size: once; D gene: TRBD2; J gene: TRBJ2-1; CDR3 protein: CASSESGLYYNEQFF; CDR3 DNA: TGCGCCAGCAGTGAGTCGGGACTATATTACAATGAGCAGTTCTTC
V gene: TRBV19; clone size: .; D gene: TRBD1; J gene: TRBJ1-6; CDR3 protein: CASSRAGQDYNSPLHF; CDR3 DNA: TGTGCCAGTAGTAGAGCCGGACAGGACTATAATTCACCCCTCCACTTT
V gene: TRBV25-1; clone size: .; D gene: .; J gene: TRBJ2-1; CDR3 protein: CASPETSCYNEQFF; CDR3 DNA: TGTGCCAGCCCTGAGACTAGTTGCTACAATGAGCAGTTCTTC
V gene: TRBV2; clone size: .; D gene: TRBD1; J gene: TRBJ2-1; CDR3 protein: CASSALTGGGYNEQFF; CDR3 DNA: TGTGCCAGCAGTGCGCTTACAGGGGGTGGCTACAATGAGCAGTTCTTC
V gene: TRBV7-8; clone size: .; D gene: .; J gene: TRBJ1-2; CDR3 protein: CASSGTTLSGEEGYTF; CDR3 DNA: TGTGCCAGCAGCGGGACTACCCTCAGTGGTGAGGAGGGCTACACCTTC
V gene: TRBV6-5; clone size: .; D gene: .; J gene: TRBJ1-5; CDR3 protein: CASWGPNKPQHF; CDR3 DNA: TGTGCCAGTTGGGGGCCCAACAAGCCCCAGCATTTT
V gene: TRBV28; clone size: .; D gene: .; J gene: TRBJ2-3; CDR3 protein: CASSHQASTDTQYF; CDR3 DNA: TGTGCCAGCAGCCACCAGGCTAGCACAGATACGCAGTATTTT
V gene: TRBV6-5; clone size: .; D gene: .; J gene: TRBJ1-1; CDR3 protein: CASSPLDSSNTEAFF; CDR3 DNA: TGTGCCAGCAGTCCCTTGGACAGCTCGAACACTGAAGCTTTCTTT
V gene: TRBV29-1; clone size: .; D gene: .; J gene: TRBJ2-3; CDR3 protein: CSVDQEGARTDTQYF; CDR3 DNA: TGCAGCGTTGATCAGGAGGGGGCTCGGACAGATACGCAGTATTTT
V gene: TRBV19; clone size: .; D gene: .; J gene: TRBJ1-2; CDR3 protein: CASSLDGNYGYTF; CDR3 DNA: TGTGCCAGTAGTTTAGACGGTAACTATGGCTACACCTTC
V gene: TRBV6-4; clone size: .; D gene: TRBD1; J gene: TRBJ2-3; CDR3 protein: CASSATGVSSDTQYF; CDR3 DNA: TGTGCCAGCAGTGCCACAGGGGTTAGCTCAGATACGCAGTATTTT
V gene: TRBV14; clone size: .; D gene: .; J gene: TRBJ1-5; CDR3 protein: CASSPSPGQPQHF; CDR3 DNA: TGTGCCAGCAGCCCCTCCCCGGGGCAGCCCCAGCATTTT
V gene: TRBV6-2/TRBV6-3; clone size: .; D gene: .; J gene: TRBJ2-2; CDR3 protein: CASSLTGMNTGELFF; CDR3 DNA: TGTGCCAGCAGTCTTACAGGGATGAACACCGGGGAGCTGTTTTTT
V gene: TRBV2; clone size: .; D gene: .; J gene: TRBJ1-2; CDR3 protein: CASTLNYGYTF; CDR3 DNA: TGTGCCAGCACTCTAAACTATGGCTACACCTTC
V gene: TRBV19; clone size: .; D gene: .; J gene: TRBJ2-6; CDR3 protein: CASSTTHSGANVLTF; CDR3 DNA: TGTGCCAGTAGTACCACACACTCTGGGGCCAACGTCCTGACTTTC
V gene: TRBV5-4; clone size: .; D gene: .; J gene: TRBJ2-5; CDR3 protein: CASSLGGSAGKYSETQYF; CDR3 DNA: TGTGCCAGCAGCTTGGGTGGGTCGGCAGGGAAATATTCAGAGACCCAGTACTTC
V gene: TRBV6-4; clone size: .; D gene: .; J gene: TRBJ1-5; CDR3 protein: CASSAGSGQPQHF; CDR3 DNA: TGTGCCAGCAGTGCAGGCTCCGGTCAGCCCCAGCATTTT
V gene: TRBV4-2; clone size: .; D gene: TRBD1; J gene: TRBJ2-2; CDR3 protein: CASSQKEGQGVGELFF; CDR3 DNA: TGTGCCAGCAGCCAAAAAGAGGGACAGGGTGTCGGGGAGCTGTTTTTT
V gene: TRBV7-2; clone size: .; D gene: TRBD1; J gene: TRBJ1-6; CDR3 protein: CASSGQVQYNSPLHF; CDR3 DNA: TGTGCCAGCTCTGGACAGGTCCAATATAATTCACCCCTCCACTTT
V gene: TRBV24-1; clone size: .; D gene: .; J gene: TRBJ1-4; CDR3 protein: CATSDSDTESGKLFF; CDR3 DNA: TGTGCCACCAGTGATTCGGACACGGAATCCGGAAAACTGTTTTTT
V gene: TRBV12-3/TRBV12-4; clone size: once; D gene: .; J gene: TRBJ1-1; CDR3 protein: CASTSRGRGGAFF; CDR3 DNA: TGTGCCAGCACCTCCAGGGGTCGGGGTGGAGCTTTCTTT
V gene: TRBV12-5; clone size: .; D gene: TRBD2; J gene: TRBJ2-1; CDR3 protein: CASGTGTSGINEQFF; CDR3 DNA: TGTGCTAGTGGTACCGGGACTAGCGGTATCAATGAGCAGTTCTTC
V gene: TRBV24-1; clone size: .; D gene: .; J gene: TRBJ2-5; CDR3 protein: CATSGPGETQYF; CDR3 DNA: TGTGCCACCAGTGGGCCGGGGGAGACCCAGTACTTC
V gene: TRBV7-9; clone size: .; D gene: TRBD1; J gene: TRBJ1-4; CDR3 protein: CASSPRGQGDEKLFF; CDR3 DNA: TGTGCCAGCAGCCCCCGGGGACAGGGGGATGAAAAACTGTTTTTT
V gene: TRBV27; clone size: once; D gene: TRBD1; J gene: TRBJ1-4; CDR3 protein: CASSSAGTENEKLFF; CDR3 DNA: TGTGCCAGCAGTTCAGCCGGGACAGAGAATGAAAAACTGTTTTTT
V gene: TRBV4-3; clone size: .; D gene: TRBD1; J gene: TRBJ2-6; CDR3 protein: CASSQDMRTGSGANVLTF; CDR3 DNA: TGCGCCAGCAGCCAAGATATGAGGACAGGGTCTGGGGCCAACGTCCTGACTTTC
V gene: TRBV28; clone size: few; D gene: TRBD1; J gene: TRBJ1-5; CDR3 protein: CASRHYGQGSNQPQHF; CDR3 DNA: TGTGCCAGCAGGCACTACGGACAGGGCTCCAATCAGCCCCAGCATTTT
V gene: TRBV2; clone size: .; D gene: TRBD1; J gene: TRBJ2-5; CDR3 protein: CASRDRGSQETQYF; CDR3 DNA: TGTGCCAGCAGGGACAGGGGGTCCCAAGAGACCCAGTACTTC
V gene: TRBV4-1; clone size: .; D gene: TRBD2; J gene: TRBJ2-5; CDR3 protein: CASSPLGLAGVETQYF; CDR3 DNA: TGCGCCAGCAGCCCCTTAGGACTAGCGGGGGTCGAGACCCAGTACTTC
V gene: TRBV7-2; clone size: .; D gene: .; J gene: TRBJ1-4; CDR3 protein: CASSLDTQPNEKLFF; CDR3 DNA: TGTGCCAGCAGCTTAGATACACAGCCGAATGAAAAACTGTTTTTT
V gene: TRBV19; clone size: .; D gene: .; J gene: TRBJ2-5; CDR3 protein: CASSITAGAGETQYF; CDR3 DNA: TGTGCCAGTAGTATAACGGCAGGGGCTGGGGAGACCCAGTACTTC